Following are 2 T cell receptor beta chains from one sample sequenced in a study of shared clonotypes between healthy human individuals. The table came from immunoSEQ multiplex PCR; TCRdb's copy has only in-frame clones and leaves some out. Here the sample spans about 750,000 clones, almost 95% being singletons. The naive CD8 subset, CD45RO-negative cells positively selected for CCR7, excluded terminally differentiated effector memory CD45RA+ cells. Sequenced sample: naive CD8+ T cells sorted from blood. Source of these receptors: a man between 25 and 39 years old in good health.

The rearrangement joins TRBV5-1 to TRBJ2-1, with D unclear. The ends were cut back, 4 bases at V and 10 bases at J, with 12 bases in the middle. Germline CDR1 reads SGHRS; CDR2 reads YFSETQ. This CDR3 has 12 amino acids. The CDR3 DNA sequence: TGCGCCAGCAGCGCATCAATCCTGGAGCAGTTCTTC. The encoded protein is CASSASILEQFF. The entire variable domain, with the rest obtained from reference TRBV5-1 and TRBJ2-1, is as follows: KAGVTQTPRYLIKTRGQQVTLSCSPISGHRSVSWYQQTPGQGLQFLFEYFSETQRNKGNFPGRFSGRQFSNSRSEMNVSTLELGDSALYLCASSASILEQFFGPGTRLTVL.

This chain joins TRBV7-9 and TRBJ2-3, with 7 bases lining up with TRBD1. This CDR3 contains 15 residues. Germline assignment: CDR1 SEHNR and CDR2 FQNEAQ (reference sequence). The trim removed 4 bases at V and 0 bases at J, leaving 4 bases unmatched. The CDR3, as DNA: TGTGCCAGCAGCTCGATGACAGGGAGCACAGATACGCAGTATTTT. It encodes CASSSMTGSTDTQYF.